The clone carrying this T cell receptor (beta chain) was counted a few times. No antigen is known for it. The source of the sample is a study of post-analysis software for immune sequencing data. General observations from the study: Comparison with controls showed significantly lower normalized Chao1 diversity in multiple sclerosis patients. Roughly 5 TRBV segments occurring more often in patients than controls included TRBV5-6, TRBV5-1 and TRBV20-1.

Carried by the TCR beta cDNA libraries were unique molecular identifiers. TCRdb re-called the PCR reads through MiXCR, storing one row per CDR3 protein. This sample has more than 350,000 distinct CDR3 sequences, with approximately 37% found just once. The ends lost 4 bases at V and 3 bases at J; junction bases unmatched: 7. This CDR3 region has 16 residues. Germline-derived CDR1 and CDR2 are SGHTA and FQGNSA. This receptor was obtained from a girl aged 2-10 years with multiple sclerosis. The sequencing input was blood. The chain carries TRBV7-2 and TRBJ2-3; 10 bases fit TRBD2. CDR3 in DNA: TGTGCCAGCAGCTGGAGCGGGAGGGCGGGGACAGATACGCAGTATTTT. Its protein product is CASSWSGRAGTDTQYF.